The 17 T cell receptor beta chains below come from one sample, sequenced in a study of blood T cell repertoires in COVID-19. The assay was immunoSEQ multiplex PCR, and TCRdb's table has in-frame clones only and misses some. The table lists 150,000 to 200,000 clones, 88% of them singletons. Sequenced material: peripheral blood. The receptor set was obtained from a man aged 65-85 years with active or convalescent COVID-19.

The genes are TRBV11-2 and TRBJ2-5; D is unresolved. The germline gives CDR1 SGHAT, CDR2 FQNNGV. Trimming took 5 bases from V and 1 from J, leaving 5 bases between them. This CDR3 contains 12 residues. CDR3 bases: TGTGCCAGCAGCCGGGTCCAAGAGACCCAGTACTTC. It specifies CASSRVQETQYF. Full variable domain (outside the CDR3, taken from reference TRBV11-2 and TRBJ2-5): EAGVAQSPRYKIIEKRQSVAFWCNPISGHATLYWYQQILGQGPKLLIQFQNNGVVDDSQLPKDRFSAERLKGVDSTLKIQPAKLEDSAVYLCASSRVQETQYFGPGTRLLVL.

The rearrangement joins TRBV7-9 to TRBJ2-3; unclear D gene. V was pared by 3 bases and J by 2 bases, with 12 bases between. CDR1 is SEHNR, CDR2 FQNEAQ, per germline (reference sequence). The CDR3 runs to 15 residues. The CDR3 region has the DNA TGTGCCAGCAGCTTGAACTTAGCCTACACAGATACGCAGTATTTT. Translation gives CASSLNLAYTDTQYF.

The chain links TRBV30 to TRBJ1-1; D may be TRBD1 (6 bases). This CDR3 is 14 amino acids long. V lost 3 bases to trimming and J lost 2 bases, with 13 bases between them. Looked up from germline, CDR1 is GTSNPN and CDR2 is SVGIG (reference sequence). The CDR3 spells CAWRYQGRNTEAFF. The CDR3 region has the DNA TGTGCCTGGAGATACCAGGGGCGCAACACTGAAGCTTTCTTT.

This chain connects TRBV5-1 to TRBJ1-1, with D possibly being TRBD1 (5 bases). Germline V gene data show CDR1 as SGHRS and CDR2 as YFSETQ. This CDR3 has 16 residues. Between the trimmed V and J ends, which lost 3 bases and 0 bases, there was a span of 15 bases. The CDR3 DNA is TGCGCCAGCAGCTGGGGCCTGGGGCCAATGAACACTGAAGCTTTCTTT. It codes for CASSWGLGPMNTEAFF.

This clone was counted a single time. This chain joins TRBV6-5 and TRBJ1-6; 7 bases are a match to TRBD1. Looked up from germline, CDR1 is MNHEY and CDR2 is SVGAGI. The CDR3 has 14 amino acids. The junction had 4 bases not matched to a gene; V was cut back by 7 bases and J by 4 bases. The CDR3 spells CASTLGQYNSPLHF. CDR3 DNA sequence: TGTGCCAGCACACTGGGACAGTATAATTCACCCCTCCACTTT.

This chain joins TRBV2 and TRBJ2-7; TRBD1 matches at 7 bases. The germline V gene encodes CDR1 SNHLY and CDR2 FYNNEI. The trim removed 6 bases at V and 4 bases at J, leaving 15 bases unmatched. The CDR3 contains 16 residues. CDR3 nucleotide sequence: TGTGCCAGCAGAGTTACCCTCCCCGGGACAGCTTACGAGCAGTACTTC. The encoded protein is CASRVTLPGTAYEQYF.

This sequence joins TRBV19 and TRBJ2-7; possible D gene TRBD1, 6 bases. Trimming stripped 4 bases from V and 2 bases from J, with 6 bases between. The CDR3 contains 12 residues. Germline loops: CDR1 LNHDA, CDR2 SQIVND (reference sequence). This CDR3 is CASSNRAYEQYF. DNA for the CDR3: TGTGCCAGTAGTAACAGGGCCTACGAGCAGTACTTC.

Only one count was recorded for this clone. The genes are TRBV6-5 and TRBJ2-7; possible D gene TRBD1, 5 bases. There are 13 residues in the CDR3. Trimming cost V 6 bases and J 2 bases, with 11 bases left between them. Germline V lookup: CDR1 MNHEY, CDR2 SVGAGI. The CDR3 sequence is CASRYGHAYEQYF. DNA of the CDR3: TGTGCCAGCAGATACGGACACGCCTACGAGCAGTACTTC.

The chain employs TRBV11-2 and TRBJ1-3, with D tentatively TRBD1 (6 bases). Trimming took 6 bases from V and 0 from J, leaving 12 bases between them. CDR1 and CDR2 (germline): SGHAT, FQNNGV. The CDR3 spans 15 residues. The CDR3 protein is CASSSGQFSGNTIYF. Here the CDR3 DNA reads TGTGCCAGCAGTTCCGGACAGTTCTCTGGAAACACCATATATTTT.

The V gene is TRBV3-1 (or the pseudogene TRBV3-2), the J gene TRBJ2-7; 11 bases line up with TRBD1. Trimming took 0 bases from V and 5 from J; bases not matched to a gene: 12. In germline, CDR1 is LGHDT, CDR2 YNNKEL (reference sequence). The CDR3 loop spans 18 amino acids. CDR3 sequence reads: CASSQEELWTGGINEQYF. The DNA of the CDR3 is TGTGCCAGCAGCCAAGAAGAGCTTTGGACAGGGGGCATTAACGAGCAGTACTTC.

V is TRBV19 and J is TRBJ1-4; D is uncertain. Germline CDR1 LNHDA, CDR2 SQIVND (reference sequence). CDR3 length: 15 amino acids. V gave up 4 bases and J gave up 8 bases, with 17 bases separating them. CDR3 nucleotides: TGTGCCAGTAGTACCCTTGGGTCCAGAGGGGAAAAACTGTTTTTT. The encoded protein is CASSTLGSRGEKLFF.

CDR3 DNA: TGCGCCAGCAGCCTAAGGACAGGGGGCAGCACCGGGGAGCTGTTTTTT. It specifies CASSLRTGGSTGELFF. J is TRBJ2-2 and V is TRBV5-1; 11 bases fit TRBD1. The CDR3 length is 16 residues. After removal of 4 bases from V and 4 bases from J, the junction contained 6 bases not matched to a gene. CDR1 and CDR2 (germline): SGHRS, YFSETQ.

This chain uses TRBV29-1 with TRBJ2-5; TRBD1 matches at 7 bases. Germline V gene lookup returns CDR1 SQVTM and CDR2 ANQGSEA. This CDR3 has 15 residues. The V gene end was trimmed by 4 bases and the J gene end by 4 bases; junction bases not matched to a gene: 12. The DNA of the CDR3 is TGCAGCGTTGGGATCCCGAGGGGACAGATAGAGACCCAGTACTTC. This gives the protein CSVGIPRGQIETQYF.

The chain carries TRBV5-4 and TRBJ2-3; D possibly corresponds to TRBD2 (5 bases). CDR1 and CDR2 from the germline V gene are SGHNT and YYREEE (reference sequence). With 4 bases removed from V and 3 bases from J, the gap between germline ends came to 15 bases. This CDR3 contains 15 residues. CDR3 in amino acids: CASSDYSGGTDTQYF. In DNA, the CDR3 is TGTGCCAGCAGCGACTACAGTGGAGGTACAGATACGCAGTATTTT. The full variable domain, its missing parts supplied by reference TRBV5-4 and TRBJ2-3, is ETGVTQSPTHLIKTRGQQVTLRCSSQSGHNTVSWYQQALGQGPQFIFQYYREEENGRGNFPPRFSGLQFPNYSSELNVNALELDDSALYLCASSDYSGGTDTQYFGPGTRLTVL.

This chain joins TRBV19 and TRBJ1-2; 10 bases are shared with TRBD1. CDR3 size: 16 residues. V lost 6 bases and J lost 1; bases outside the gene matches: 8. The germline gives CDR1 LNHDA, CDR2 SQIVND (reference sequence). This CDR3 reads CASSSLTGGFNYGYTF. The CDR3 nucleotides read TGTGCCAGTAGCAGTCTGACAGGGGGCTTTAACTATGGCTACACCTTC.

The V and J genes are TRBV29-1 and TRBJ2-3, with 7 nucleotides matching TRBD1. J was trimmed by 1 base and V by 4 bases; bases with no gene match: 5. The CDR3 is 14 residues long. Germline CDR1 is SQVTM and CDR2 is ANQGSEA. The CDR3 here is CSVATGQRTDTQYF. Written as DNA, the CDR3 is TGCAGCGTTGCCACGGGACAGCGCACAGATACGCAGTATTTT.

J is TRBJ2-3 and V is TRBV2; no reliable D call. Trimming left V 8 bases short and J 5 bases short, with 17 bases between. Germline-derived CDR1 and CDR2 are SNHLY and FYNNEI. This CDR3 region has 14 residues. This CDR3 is CASGGAPAVDTQYF. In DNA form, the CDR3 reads TGTGCCAGCGGCGGCGCTCCCGCGGTAGATACGCAGTATTTT.